This T cell receptor beta chain was identified during a study of cytotoxic CD8 clonotypes in ibrutinib-treated CLL. Trimming removed 7 bases from V and 3 bases from J, with 15 bases in between. The CDR3 consists of 14 residues. The germline CDR1 and CDR2 sequences are MNHEY and SVGAGI. The protocol was immunoSEQ multiplex PCR, while the TCRdb copy is restricted to in-frame clones and leaves out a portion. The profile shows 270,000 or so clones, more than 70% of them singletons. This clone was detected ten times or more. From cryopreserved PBMCs came 1.5 to 2.5 micrograms of genomic DNA used for TCR beta libraries.

The sample was PBMCs, taken at disease progression, from a patient treated with ibrutinib. The chain links TRBV6-5 to TRBJ1-2; perhaps TRBD1 as D (6 bases). This clonotype originated in a human donor with chronic lymphocytic leukemia. The CDR3: CASIPRGQHYGYTF. CDR3 coding DNA: TGTGCCAGCATCCCGCGGGGACAACACTATGGCTACACCTTC.